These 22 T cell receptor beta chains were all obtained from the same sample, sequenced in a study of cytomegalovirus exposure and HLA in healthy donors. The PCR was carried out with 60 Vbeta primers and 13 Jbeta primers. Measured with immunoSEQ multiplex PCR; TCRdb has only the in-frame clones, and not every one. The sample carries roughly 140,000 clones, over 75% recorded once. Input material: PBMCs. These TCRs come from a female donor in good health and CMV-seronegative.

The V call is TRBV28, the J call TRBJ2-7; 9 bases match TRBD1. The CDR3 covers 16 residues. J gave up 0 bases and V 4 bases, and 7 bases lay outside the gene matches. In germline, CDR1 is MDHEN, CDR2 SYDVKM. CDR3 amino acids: CASSWGDRALSYEQYF. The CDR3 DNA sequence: TGTGCCAGCAGTTGGGGGGACAGGGCCCTCTCCTACGAGCAGTACTTC.

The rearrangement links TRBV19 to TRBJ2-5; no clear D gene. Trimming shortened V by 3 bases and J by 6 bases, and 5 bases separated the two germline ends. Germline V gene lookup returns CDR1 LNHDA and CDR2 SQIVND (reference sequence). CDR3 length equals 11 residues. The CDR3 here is CASSIGQTQYF. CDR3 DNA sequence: TGTGCCAGTAGTATTGGCCAGACCCAGTACTTC.

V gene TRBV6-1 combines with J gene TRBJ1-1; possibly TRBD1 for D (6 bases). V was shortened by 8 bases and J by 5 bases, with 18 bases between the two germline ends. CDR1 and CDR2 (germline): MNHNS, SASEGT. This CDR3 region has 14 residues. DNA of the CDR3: TGTGCCAGCTACGTGGAGAACAGGGTGACTGAAGCTTTCTTT. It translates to CASYVENRVTEAFF.

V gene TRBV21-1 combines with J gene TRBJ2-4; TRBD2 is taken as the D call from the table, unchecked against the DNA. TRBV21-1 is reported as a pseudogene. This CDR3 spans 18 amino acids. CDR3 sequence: CASSSYGLAGVGKNIQYF. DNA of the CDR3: TGTGCCAGCAGCTCCTACGGACTAGCGGGAGTAGGCAAAAACATTCAGTACTTC.

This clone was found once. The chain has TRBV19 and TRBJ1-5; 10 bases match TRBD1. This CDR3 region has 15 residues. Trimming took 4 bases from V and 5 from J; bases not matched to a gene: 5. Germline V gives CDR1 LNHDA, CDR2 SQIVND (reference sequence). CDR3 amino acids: CASSTLGTGDQPQHF. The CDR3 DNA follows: TGTGCCAGTAGTACCTTGGGGACAGGGGATCAGCCCCAGCATTTT. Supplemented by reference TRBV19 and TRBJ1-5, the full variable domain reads DGGITQSPKYLFRKEGQNVTLSCEQNLNHDAMYWYRQDPGQGLRLIYYSQIVNDFQKGDIAEGYSVSREKKESFPLTVTSAQKNPTAFYLCASSTLGTGDQPQHFGDGTRLSIL.

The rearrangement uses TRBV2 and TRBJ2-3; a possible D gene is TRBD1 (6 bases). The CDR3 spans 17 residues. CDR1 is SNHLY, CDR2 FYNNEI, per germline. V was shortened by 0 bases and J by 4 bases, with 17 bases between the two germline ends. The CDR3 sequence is CASSEALSPQGPDTQYF. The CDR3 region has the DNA TGTGCCAGCAGTGAAGCGCTTAGTCCCCAGGGGCCAGATACGCAGTATTTT.

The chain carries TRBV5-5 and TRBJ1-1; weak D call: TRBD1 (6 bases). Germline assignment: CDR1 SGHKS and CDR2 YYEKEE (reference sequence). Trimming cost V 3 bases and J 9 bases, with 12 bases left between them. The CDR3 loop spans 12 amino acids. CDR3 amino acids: CASSSLQGKAFF. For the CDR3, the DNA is TGTGCCAGCAGCTCCTTACAGGGAAAAGCTTTCTTT.

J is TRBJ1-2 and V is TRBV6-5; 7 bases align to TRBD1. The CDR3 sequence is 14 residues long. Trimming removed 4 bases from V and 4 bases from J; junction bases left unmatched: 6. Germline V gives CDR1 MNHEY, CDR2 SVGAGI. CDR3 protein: CASSSTGRIYGYTF. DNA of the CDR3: TGTGCCAGCAGTTCGACAGGGCGGATCTATGGCTACACCTTC.

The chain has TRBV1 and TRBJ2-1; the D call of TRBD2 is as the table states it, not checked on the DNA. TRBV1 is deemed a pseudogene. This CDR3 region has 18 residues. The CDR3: CTSSPPGTSESSYNEQFF. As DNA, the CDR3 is TGCACCAGCAGCCCACCCGGGACTAGCGAAAGCTCCTACAATGAGCAGTTCTTC.

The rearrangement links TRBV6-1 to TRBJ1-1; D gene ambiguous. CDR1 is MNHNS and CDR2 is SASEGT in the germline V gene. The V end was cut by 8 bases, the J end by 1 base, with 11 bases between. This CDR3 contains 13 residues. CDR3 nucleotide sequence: TGTGCCAGCCAGCGTGTGTCGAACACTGAAGCTTTCTTT. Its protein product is CASQRVSNTEAFF.

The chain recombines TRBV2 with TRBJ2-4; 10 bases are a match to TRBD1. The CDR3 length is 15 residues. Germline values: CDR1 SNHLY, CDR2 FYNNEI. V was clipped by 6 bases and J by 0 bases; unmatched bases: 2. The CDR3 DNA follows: TGTGCCAGCAGGGGGACAGGGGAAGCCAAAAACATTCAGTACTTC. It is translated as CASRGTGEAKNIQYF. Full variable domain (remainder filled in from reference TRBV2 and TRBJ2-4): EPEVTQTPSHQVTQMGQEVILRCVPISNHLYFYWYRQILGQKVEFLVSFYNNEISEKSEIFDDQFSVERPDGSNFTLKIRSTKLEDSAMYFCASRGTGEAKNIQYFGAGTRLSVL.

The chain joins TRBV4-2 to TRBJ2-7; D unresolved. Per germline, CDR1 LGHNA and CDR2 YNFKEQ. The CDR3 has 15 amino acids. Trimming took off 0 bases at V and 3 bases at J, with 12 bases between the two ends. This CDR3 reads CASSQDTAPRYEQYF. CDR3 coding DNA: TGTGCCAGCAGCCAAGACACCGCGCCTCGCTACGAGCAGTACTTC.

The CDR3 loop is CASSEYGLAGGSDTQYF. The CDR3 DNA follows: TGTGCCAGCAGTGAATATGGACTGGCGGGGGGGTCAGATACGCAGTATTTT. The chain has TRBV6-1 and TRBJ2-3; 9 nucleotides align to TRBD2. CDR1 MNHNS and CDR2 SASEGT come from the germline V gene. J was trimmed by 4 bases and V by 2 bases; bases with no gene match: 10. The CDR3 length is 17 residues.

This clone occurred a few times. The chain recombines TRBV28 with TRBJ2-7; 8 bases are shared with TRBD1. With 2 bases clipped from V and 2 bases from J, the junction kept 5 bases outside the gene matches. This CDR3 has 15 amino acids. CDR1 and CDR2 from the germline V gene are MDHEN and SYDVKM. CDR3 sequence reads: CASSLIRTGTYEQYF. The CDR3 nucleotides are TGTGCCAGCAGTTTAATAAGGACAGGGACCTACGAGCAGTACTTC.

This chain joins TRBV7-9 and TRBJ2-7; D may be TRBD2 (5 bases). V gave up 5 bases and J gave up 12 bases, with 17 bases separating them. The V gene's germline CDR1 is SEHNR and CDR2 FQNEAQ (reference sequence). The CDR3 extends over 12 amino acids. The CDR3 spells CASSKADGSSYF. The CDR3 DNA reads TGTGCCAGCAGCAAAGCGGACGGGTCCTCGTACTTC.

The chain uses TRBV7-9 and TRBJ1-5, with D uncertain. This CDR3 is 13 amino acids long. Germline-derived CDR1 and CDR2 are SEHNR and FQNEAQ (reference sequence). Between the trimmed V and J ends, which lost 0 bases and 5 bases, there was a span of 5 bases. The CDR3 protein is CASSLATDQPQHF. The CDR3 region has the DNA TGTGCCAGCAGCTTAGCTACGGATCAGCCCCAGCATTTT.

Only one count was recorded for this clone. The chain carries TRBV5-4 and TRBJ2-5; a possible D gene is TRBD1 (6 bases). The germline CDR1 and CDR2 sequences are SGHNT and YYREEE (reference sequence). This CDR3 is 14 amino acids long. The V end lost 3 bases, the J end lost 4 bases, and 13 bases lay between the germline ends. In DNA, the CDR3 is TGTGCCAGCAGCTCCCAGGGGAAGGGAGAGACCCAGTACTTC. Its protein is CASSSQGKGETQYF.

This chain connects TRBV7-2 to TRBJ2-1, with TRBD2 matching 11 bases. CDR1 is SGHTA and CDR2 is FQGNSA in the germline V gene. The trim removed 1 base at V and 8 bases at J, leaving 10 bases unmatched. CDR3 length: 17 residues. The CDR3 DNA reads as TGTGCCAGCAGCTTAGGAGTAGCGGGAGGGCCAAGGGATGAGCAGTTCTTC. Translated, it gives CASSLGVAGGPRDEQFF. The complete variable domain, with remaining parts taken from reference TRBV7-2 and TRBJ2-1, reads GAGVSQSPSNKVTEKGKDVELRCDPISGHTALYWYRQSLGQGLEFLIYFQGNSAPDKSGLPSDRFSAERTGGSVSTLTIQRTQQEDSAVYLCASSLGVAGGPRDEQFFGPGTRLTVL.

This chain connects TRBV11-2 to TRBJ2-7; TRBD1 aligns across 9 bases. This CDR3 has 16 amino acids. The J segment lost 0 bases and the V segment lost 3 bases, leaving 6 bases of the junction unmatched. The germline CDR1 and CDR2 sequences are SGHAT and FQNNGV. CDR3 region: CASSFGTGTSSYEQYF. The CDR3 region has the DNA TGTGCCAGCAGCTTTGGGACAGGGACGAGCTCCTACGAGCAGTACTTC.

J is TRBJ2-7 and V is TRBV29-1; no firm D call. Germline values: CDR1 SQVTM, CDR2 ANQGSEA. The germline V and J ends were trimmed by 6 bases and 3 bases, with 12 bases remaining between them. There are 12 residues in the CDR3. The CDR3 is CSVTSTGYEQYF. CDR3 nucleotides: TGCAGCGTAACTTCGACGGGCTACGAGCAGTACTTC.

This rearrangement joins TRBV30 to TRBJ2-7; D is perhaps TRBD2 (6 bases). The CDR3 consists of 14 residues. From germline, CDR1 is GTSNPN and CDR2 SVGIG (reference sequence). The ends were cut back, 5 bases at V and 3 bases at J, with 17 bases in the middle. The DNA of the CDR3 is TGTGCCTGGGTACCCCTGACTAGTAGCTACGAGCAGTACTTC. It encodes CAWVPLTSSYEQYF.

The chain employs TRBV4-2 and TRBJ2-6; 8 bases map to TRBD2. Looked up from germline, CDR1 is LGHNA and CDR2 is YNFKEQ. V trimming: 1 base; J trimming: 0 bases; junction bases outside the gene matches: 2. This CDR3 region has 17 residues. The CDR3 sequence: CASSQGTSSSGANVLTF. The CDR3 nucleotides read TGTGCCAGCAGCCAAGGGACTAGCAGCTCTGGGGCCAACGTCCTGACTTTC.